The source of this T cell receptor (beta chain) is a study of blood T cell repertoires in COVID-19. Study summary: The United States, Italy and Spain supplied acute and convalescent COVID-19 samples. In each case, the material was cDNA or gDNA derived from T cells, B-cell-depleted T cells, or PBMCs.

Under the authors' procedure: Scientists estimated how many nucleated cells there were by amplifying reference gene primers. The method was immunoSEQ multiplex PCR; TCRdb's version includes in-frame clones alone and lacks a portion of them. D and trimming were read from the DNA, whereas the V and J calls and clone size are those reported in that table. Of about 160,000 clones listed, around four fifths are singletons. Trimming took 1 base from V and 2 from J, leaving 7 bases between them. From germline, CDR1 is SGHNT and CDR2 YYREEE (reference sequence). This CDR3 comprises 13 residues. This clonotype was obtained from a woman aged 80 or over with active or convalescent COVID-19. Sequenced material: peripheral blood. The chain employs TRBV5-4 and TRBJ2-7; no firm D call. This CDR3 reads CASSLKDTYEQYF. CDR3 sequence (DNA): TGTGCCAGCAGCTTGAAAGACACCTACGAGCAGTACTTC.